In its sample, the clone carrying this T cell receptor beta chain was seen once. Its antigen remains unidentified. This specimen belongs to a study of cytomegalovirus exposure and HLA in healthy donors. V trimming: 4 bases; J trimming: 4 bases; junction bases outside the gene matches: 6. The CDR3 sequence is 14 residues long. Germline loops: CDR1 LNHDA, CDR2 SQIVND (reference sequence). Study-wide results and caveats: One cluster of highly shared sequence variants probably arose as a sequencing artifact. The majority of CMV-associated TCR beta chains were reported as apparently HLA-restricted in a later analysis.

A multiplex PCR was run with 60 Vbeta primers and 13 Jbeta primers. This table comes from immunoSEQ multiplex PCR, and its TCRdb copy is limited to in-frame clones, with some not included. Of about 190,000 clones in the sample, roughly three quarters were seen once. The sample was PBMCs. The chain uses TRBV19 and TRBJ2-5; 7 bases match TRBD1. This clonotype was obtained from a woman aged 18-29 years in good health and CMV-seronegative. CDR3 amino acids: CASSRMGQSETQYF. The DNA of the CDR3 is TGTGCCAGTAGTAGAATGGGACAGTCAGAGACCCAGTACTTC.